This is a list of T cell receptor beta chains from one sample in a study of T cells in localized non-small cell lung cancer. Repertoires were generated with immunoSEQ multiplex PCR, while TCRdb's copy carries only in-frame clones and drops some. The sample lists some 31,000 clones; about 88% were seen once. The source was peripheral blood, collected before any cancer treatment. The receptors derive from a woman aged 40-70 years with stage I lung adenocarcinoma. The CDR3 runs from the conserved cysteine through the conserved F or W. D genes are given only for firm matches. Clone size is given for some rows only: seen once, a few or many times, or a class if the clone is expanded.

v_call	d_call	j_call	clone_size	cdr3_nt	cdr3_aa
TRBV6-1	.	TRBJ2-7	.	TGTGCCAGCAGCCTTACCTACGAGCAGTACTTC	CASSLTYEQYF
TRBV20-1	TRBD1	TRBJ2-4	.	TGCAGTGCTACTCTTGGACAGGGGCAGTACTTC	CSATLGQGQYF
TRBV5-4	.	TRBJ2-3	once	TGTGCCAGCAGCTTGCGTGGGGATACGCAGTATTTT	CASSLRGDTQYF
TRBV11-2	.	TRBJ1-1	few	TGTGCCAGCAGCTTGGGCGTGGGGGGCACTGAAGCTTTCTTT	CASSLGVGGTEAFF
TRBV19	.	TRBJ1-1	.	TGTGCCAGTAGTCCCTTTACCGGGGGCACTGAAGCTTTCTTT	CASSPFTGGTEAFF
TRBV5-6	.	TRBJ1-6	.	TGTGCCAGCAGCTTGCTGAATTCACCCCTCCACTTT	CASSLLNSPLHF
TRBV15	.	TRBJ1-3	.	TGTGCCACCAGCAGGTCACAGGTTCTCTCTGGAAACACCATATATTTT	CATSRSQVLSGNTIYF
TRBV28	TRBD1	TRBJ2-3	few	TGTGCCAGCAGTTTCGTAGAGACAGGGCTCACAGATACGCAGTATTTT	CASSFVETGLTDTQYF
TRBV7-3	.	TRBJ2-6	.	TGTGCCAGCAGCTTAGTTGCAGGGTTACTCTCTGGGGCCAACGTCCTGACTTTC	CASSLVAGLLSGANVLTF
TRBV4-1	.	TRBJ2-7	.	TGCGCCAGCAGCCTAACCGGGACGTTCCCCTACGAGCAGTACTTC	CASSLTGTFPYEQYF
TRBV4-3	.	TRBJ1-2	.	TGCGCCAGCAGCCAAGGAAAGACAGGTGCCTATGGCTACACCTTC	CASSQGKTGAYGYTF
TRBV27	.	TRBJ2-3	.	TGTGCCAGCAGTCCTATCGACTGGGGGCAGGGAGATACGCAGTATTTT	CASSPIDWGQGDTQYF
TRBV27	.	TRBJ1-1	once	TGTGCCAGCAGTTTAGGAAGTCACACTGAAGCTTTCTTT	CASSLGSHTEAFF
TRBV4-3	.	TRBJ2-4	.	TGCGCCAGCAGCCAAGTTAAAGTAACTAGCCCCTGGGACATTCAGTACTTC	CASSQVKVTSPWDIQYF
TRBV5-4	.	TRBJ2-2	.	TGTGCCAGCAGCGTGGGTGGGCAGGTCTACACCGGGGAGCTGTTTTTT	CASSVGGQVYTGELFF
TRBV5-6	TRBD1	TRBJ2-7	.	TGTGCCAGCAGCTTGGTGGGACAGGGGGAACACGAGCAGTACTTC	CASSLVGQGEHEQYF
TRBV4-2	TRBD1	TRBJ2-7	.	TGTGCCAGCAGCCAAGGGACGGGACAGGGACCCTACGAGCAGTACTTC	CASSQGTGQGPYEQYF